These T cell receptor beta chains were read from a single sample in a study of T cell repertoires in cytomegalovirus infection. One entry per CDR3 protein results from TCRdb running MiXCR on the reads. The sample contains under 250,000 distinct CDR3 sequences, 6.5% of which appear only once. Sample: PBMCs. The receptors derive from a human donor in good health (CMV status not recorded). Some clones in this sample may be carry-over from other donors' samples. The CDR3 runs from the conserved cysteine through the conserved F or W. The order of the fields is V gene, clone size, J gene, D gene, CDR3 protein, CDR3 DNA. A D gene is named only where the DNA matches it firmly. Clone sizes are given selectively: once, few, many, or a class where the clone is expanded.

TRBV2	.	TRBJ1-1	TRBD1	CASAGTGNTEAFF	TGTGCCAGTGCCGGGACAGGGAACACTGAAGCTTTCTTT
TRBV7-9	many	TRBJ2-7	TRBD2	CASIQPSGGAEGEQYF	TGTGCCAGCATCCAGCCTAGCGGGGGGGCCGAAGGCGAGCAGTACTTC
TRBV7-2	many	TRBJ2-2	TRBD2	CASSLRSSGGNTGELFF	TGTGCCAGCAGCTTAAGGTCTAGCGGGGGGAACACCGGGGAGCTGTTTTTT
TRBV7-2	many	TRBJ2-5	.	CASSLAVWVGGETQYF	TGTGCCAGCAGCTTAGCGGTGTGGGTAGGAGGAGAGACCCAGTACTTC
TRBV29-1	many	TRBJ1-1	.	CSVAEGITEAFF	TGCAGCGTTGCGGAGGGGATCACTGAAGCTTTCTTT
TRBV7-8	many	TRBJ2-5	.	CASSLGGGGPYF	TGTGCCAGCAGCTTAGGGGGGGGGGGGCCGTACTTC
TRBV5-6	few	TRBJ2-1	.	CASSPAGFNEQFF	TGTGCCAGCAGCCCCGCCGGATTCAATGAGCAGTTCTTC
TRBV2	many	TRBJ1-5	.	CASSPRTISEQPQHF	TGTGCCAGCAGTCCAAGGACAATTTCCGAGCAGCCCCAGCATTTT
TRBV7-9	many	TRBJ1-4	.	CASSLVGRMVEKLFF	TGTGCCAGCAGCTTAGTGGGCAGGATGGTTGAAAAACTGTTTTTT
TRBV2	many	TRBJ2-3	TRBD2	CATQTSGGADTQYF	TGTGCCACCCAGACTAGCGGGGGGGCAGATACGCAGTATTTT
TRBV27	many	TRBJ2-7	TRBD1	CASSFSGTGTYEQYF	TGTGCCAGCAGTTTTTCCGGGACAGGGACCTACGAGCAGTACTTC
TRBV20-1	many	TRBJ1-1	TRBD1	CSARIGQGLSTEAFF	TGCAGTGCTAGAATAGGACAGGGTCTCAGTACTGAAGCTTTCTTT
TRBV20-1	few	TRBJ1-6	.	CSAQPYSSSYNSPLHF	TGCAGTGCCCAACCATACAGCAGCTCCTATAATTCACCCCTCCACTTT
TRBV6-6	few	TRBJ1-4	.	CASSYSSVPGEKLFF	TGTGCCAGCAGTTATTCAAGCGTACCTGGCGAAAAACTGTTTTTT
TRBV7-9	.	TRBJ1-1	.	CASSPAFSGWAFF	TGTGCCAGCAGTCCGGCGTTCAGCGGTTGGGCTTTCTTT
TRBV7-2	many	TRBJ1-2	TRBD1	CASSLTGVLNYGYTF	TGTGCCAGCAGCTTAACAGGGGTCTTAAACTATGGCTACACCTTC
TRBV7-2	many	TRBJ1-1	.	CASSLSPGLEAFF	TGTGCCAGCAGCTTGAGTCCGGGCCTGGAAGCTTTCTTT
TRBV27	many	TRBJ1-5	TRBD1	CASSLAQGPNQPQHF	TGTGCCAGCAGTTTAGCACAGGGGCCCAATCAGCCCCAGCATTTT
TRBV29-1	many	TRBJ2-3	.	CSVMPGEDTQYF	TGCAGCGTCATGCCTGGGGAAGATACGCAGTATTTT
TRBV28	many	TRBJ1-2	.	CASSLGGGGATYGYTF	TGTGCCAGCAGTTTAGGGGGTGGAGGGGCGACCTATGGCTACACCTTC
TRBV5-1	many	TRBJ2-3	.	CASSLEADTQYF	TGCGCCAGCAGCTTGGAAGCAGATACGCAGTATTTT
TRBV7-8	many	TRBJ1-3	.	CASSLIGFQNTIYF	TGTGCCAGCAGCTTAATCGGGTTCCAGAACACCATATATTTT
TRBV6-1	once	TRBJ2-5	.	CASSGQGAETQYF	TGTGCCAGCAGCGGACAAGGGGCAGAGACCCAGTACTTC
TRBV6-2/TRBV6-3	.	TRBJ2-2	.	CASSQQGTGELFF	TGTGCCAGCAGCCAACAGGGAACCGGGGAGCTGTTTTTT
TRBV5-1	many	TRBJ1-6	.	CASSLDPNSPLHF	TGTGCCAGCAGCTTAGATCCTAATTCACCCCTCCACTTT